This T cell receptor (beta chain) was identified during a study of cytomegalovirus exposure and HLA in healthy donors. In the study overall: Sequencing of about 179 million T cells in an earlier analysis found 95 million to 120 million unique TCR beta sequences. From donors who were HLA-typed, an early data release held about 85 million unique TCRs.

The germline V gene encodes CDR1 SQVTM and CDR2 ANQGSEA. This CDR3 is 14 amino acids long. The junction had 6 bases not matched to a gene; V was cut back by 0 bases and J by 7 bases. With 60 Vbeta and 13 Jbeta primers, the PCR was carried out. This table comes from immunoSEQ multiplex PCR, and its TCRdb copy is limited to in-frame clones, with some not included. The sample yields approximately 60,000 clones, just under 85% seen once. The V call is TRBV29-1, the J call TRBJ1-2; 9 bases are shared with TRBD1. The sequence derives from a middle-aged man in good health and CMV-seronegative. The sample consisted of PBMCs. CDR3 sequence reads: CSVEDPGQGFGYTF. The CDR3 nucleotides are TGCAGCGTTGAAGATCCCGGACAGGGGTTTGGCTACACCTTC.